A selection of T cell receptor beta chains follows, all from one sample in a study of T cell changes during pregnancy in multiple sclerosis. Using immunoSEQ multiplex PCR, the repertoire was profiled, and TCRdb retains in-frame clones only, with some absent. The sample shows just over 60,000 clones, 80% to 95% of them seen only once. The sample consisted of peripheral blood, taken in the second trimester of pregnancy. The receptor source for this set is a female donor in good health, enrolled as a control in a pregnancy study. Each CDR3 is given with its conserved first and last residue. D genes are given only for firm matches. Size values are once, few and many counts, or a class for expanded clones, and some rows have none.

>TRBV7-8|.|TRBJ2-7|TRBD1
CASSLGDRGDEQYF
TGTGCCAGCAGCTTAGGGGACAGGGGCGACGAGCAGTACTTC
>TRBV7-2|.|TRBJ1-3|TRBD1
CASKQGAGNTIYF
TGTGCCTCAAAACAGGGGGCCGGAAACACCATATATTTT
>TRBV6-6|.|TRBJ1-5|.
CASSYFGDVDQPQHF
TGTGCCAGCAGTTACTTCGGGGATGTGGATCAGCCCCAGCATTTT
>TRBV28|.|TRBJ2-3|TRBD2
CASSLGLAGVTDTQYF
TGTGCCAGCAGTCTTGGACTAGCGGGAGTTACAGATACGCAGTATTTT
>TRBV6-6|.|TRBJ2-7|TRBD1
CASTRAGQGAYEQYF
TGTGCCAGCACTCGCGCTGGACAGGGGGCCTACGAGCAGTACTTC
>TRBV19|.|TRBJ2-3|TRBD1
CASSIGTGVTDTQYF
TGTGCCAGTAGTATTGGGACAGGGGTGACAGATACGCAGTATTTT
>TRBV19|.|TRBJ2-7|.
CASSGSSSYEQYF
TGTGCCAGTAGTGGTAGCAGCTCCTACGAGCAGTACTTC
>TRBV7-9|.|TRBJ2-1|TRBD2
CASSPGTSGGTGQFF
TGTGCCAGCAGCCCCGGGACTAGCGGGGGTACAGGGCAGTTCTTC
>TRBV29-1|.|TRBJ2-1|.
CGVVLVYYNEQFF
TGCGGAGTAGTACTAGTTTACTACAATGAGCAGTTCTTC
>TRBV2|.|TRBJ2-7|TRBD2
CASRTSSFYEQYF
TGTGCCAGCAGGACTAGCAGCTTTTACGAGCAGTACTTC
>TRBV5-1|.|TRBJ2-5|TRBD1
CASSQLDRVRETQYF
TGCGCCAGCAGCCAACTCGACAGGGTAAGAGAGACCCAGTACTTC
>TRBV9|.|TRBJ2-3|TRBD2
CASSGLLAAYDTQYF
TGTGCCAGCAGCGGTTTACTAGCGGCCTACGATACGCAGTATTTT
>TRBV6-1|.|TRBJ1-5|.
CASSELRDINQPQHF
TGTGCCAGCAGCGAGCTCCGGGACATAAATCAGCCCCAGCATTTT
>TRBV30|.|TRBJ2-6|.
CAWSPLLAGANVLTF
TGTGCCTGGAGCCCGCTCTTAGCTGGGGCCAACGTCCTGACTTTC
>TRBV7-3|.|TRBJ2-3|.
CASSLAGAYLADTQYF
TGTGCCAGCAGCTTAGCGGGGGCGTACCTGGCAGATACGCAGTATTTT
>TRBV7-2|.|TRBJ2-5|TRBD2
CASSLRPGLADSETQYF
TGTGCCAGCAGCTTGCGCCCGGGACTAGCGGATTCGGAGACCCAGTACTTC
>TRBV28|once|TRBJ1-2|.
CASTDTNYGYTF
TGTGCCAGCACTGACACGAACTATGGCTACACCTTC
>TRBV7-9|.|TRBJ1-1|TRBD1
CASSLAGGSLNTEAFF
TGTGCCAGCAGCTTAGCAGGGGGCAGCTTGAACACTGAAGCTTTCTTT
>TRBV5-3|.|TRBJ1-2|TRBD1
CARSPDRVRRENYGYTF
TGTGCCAGAAGCCCTGACAGGGTCAGGAGGGAGAACTATGGCTACACCTTC
>TRBV7-3|few|TRBJ2-5|.
CASSLTPAQGETQYF
TGTGCCAGCAGCTTAACCCCGGCCCAGGGGGAGACCCAGTACTTC
>TRBV29-1|.|TRBJ2-7|TRBD1
CSTTGTGSYEQYF
TGCAGCACTACCGGGACAGGGTCCTACGAGCAGTACTTC
>TRBV12-5|.|TRBJ1-5|.
CASGLGPPESGYNQPQHF
TGTGCTAGTGGTTTGGGCCCCCCCGAAAGCGGGTATAATCAGCCCCAGCATTTT
>TRBV11-1|.|TRBJ2-7|TRBD1
CASSQRTGQGFLGEQYF
TGTGCCAGCAGCCAACGCACGGGACAGGGATTTCTAGGCGAGCAGTACTTC
>TRBV11-2|.|TRBJ1-4|TRBD1
CASSYGTGMNEKLFF
TGTGCCAGCAGTTACGGGACAGGAATGAATGAAAAACTGTTTTTT
>TRBV25-1|.|TRBJ2-3|TRBD1
CASSNGQVVTDTQYF
TGTGCCAGCAGCAATGGACAGGTGGTCACAGATACGCAGTATTTT
>TRBV7-8|few|TRBJ1-4|.
CASSLFIRGGEKLFF
TGTGCCAGCAGCTTGTTCATTAGGGGTGGGGAAAAACTGTTTTTT
>TRBV12-5|.|TRBJ2-7|.
CASGLVSGAQISYEQYF
TGTGCTAGTGGTTTGGTATCTGGGGCGCAAATTTCCTACGAGCAGTACTTC
>TRBV7-2|.|TRBJ1-3|TRBD1
CASSADRAHSGNTIYF
TGTGCCAGCAGCGCCGACAGGGCCCACTCTGGAAACACCATATATTTT
>TRBV27|.|TRBJ1-2|.
CASTPSGGYGYTF
TGTGCCAGCACCCCTAGCGGCGGCTATGGCTACACCTTC
>TRBV18|.|TRBJ1-2|TRBD1
CASSPATGTNYGYTF
TGTGCCAGCTCACCGGCGACAGGGACCAATTATGGCTACACCTTC
>TRBV30|.|TRBJ2-3|TRBD1
CAWRRRDRGNTDTQYF
TGTGCCTGGAGACGGCGAGACAGGGGAAACACAGATACGCAGTATTTT
>TRBV6-1|once|TRBJ2-7|.
CASGAAVGLEQYF
TGTGCCAGCGGGGCGGCCGTGGGGCTCGAGCAGTACTTC
>TRBV7-3|.|TRBJ2-5|TRBD1
CASSLQGAETQYF
TGTGCCAGCAGCTTACAGGGGGCAGAGACCCAGTACTTC
>TRBV11-1|.|TRBJ2-7|TRBD2
CASSPRTSGSYEQYF
TGTGCCAGCAGCCCCAGGACTAGCGGTTCCTACGAGCAGTACTTC
>TRBV7-3|.|TRBJ1-6|.
CASSLWPRGGNSPLHF
TGTGCCAGCAGCTTATGGCCGAGAGGGGGTAATTCACCCCTCCACTTT
>TRBV5-1|.|TRBJ2-3|TRBD2
CASSPLTSGTFTDTQYF
TGCGCCAGCAGCCCATTGACTAGCGGGACATTCACAGATACGCAGTATTTT
>TRBV6-1|.|TRBJ1-3|.
CASSEGLNSGNTIYF
TGTGCCAGCAGTGAGGGACTGAACTCTGGAAACACCATATATTTT
>TRBV7-2|.|TRBJ1-2|TRBD1
CASSLGHETGGKYGYTF
TGTGCCAGCAGCTTAGGGCATGAGACAGGGGGCAAATATGGCTACACCTTC
>TRBV5-5|.|TRBJ2-7|.
CASSPGGHLSYEQYF
TGTGCCAGCAGCCCGGGGGGACACCTCTCCTACGAGCAGTACTTC
>TRBV28|.|TRBJ1-4|TRBD1
CASSRAGGGEKLFF
TGTGCCAGCAGCCGAGCAGGGGGTGGGGAAAAACTGTTTTTT
>TRBV7-2|once|TRBJ2-1|.
CASSFAGQDREQFF
TGTGCCAGCAGCTTCGCGGGGCAGGATCGTGAGCAGTTCTTC
>TRBV7-8|.|TRBJ2-1|.
CASSLQGGGFNEQFF
TGTGCCAGCAGTTTACAGGGAGGAGGTTTCAATGAGCAGTTCTTC